This TCR beta chain was captured by sequencing in a study of T cell responses to AZD1222 COVID-19 vaccine. This table comes from immunoSEQ multiplex PCR, and its TCRdb copy is limited to in-frame clones, with some not included. The data contain 90,000 to 150,000 clones, approximately 90% of them singletons. Study-level points and caveats: No day 14 peak samples; only post-peak repertoires were characterized. Donors were largely white British and mainly female; clonal diversity was possibly underestimated. Across the whole spike, CD4 TCRs peaked at regions 160-218 and 743-854.

This clone was seen a few times. Its antigen is still unknown. This CDR3 has 14 residues. The V and J ends lost 5 bases and 3 bases respectively, with 13 bases between them. The germline gives CDR1 SGHTA, CDR2 FQGNSA. V usage is TRBV7-2 and J usage is TRBJ2-5; D not certain. This sequence originates from an adult who received the MenACWY meningococcal vaccine as a control. The sequences come from peripheral blood, collected 28 days after the second dose of the MenACWY control vaccine. For the CDR3, the DNA is TGTGCCAGCAGCAACACCAATGCGGAAGAGACCCAGTACTTC. It is translated as CASSNTNAEETQYF.